This T cell receptor (beta chain) emerged from a study of cytomegalovirus exposure and HLA in healthy donors. General study findings and limits: Diagnosis of cytomegalovirus status made by the classifier reportedly showed high specificity and sensitivity. Cytomegalovirus-associated TCR beta chains were listed, numbering some 150. There were some public TCRs occurring in many donors, but most TCR sequences were rare.

The donors were part of the validation cohort, which consisted of about 120 subjects and was separate from the first cohort of about 720 subjects. This clone was seen just once. What it recognizes is unknown. TCRdb's copy holds only in-frame clones and misses some; the assay was immunoSEQ multiplex PCR. The sample records 100,000 to 150,000 clones, about 88% being singletons. The CDR3 runs to 13 residues. The germline V gene encodes CDR1 MNHEY and CDR2 SMNVEV (reference sequence). Trimming removed 5 bases from V and 1 base from J, with 6 bases in between. The receptor comes from a woman aged 18 to 35 in good health and CMV-seronegative. The sequencing sample was made of PBMCs. This chain links TRBV27 with TRBJ1-5; no reliable D call. The CDR3 DNA sequence: TGTGCCAGCAGTATACAGAGCAATCAGCCCCAGCATTTT. Translating gives CASSIQSNQPQHF.